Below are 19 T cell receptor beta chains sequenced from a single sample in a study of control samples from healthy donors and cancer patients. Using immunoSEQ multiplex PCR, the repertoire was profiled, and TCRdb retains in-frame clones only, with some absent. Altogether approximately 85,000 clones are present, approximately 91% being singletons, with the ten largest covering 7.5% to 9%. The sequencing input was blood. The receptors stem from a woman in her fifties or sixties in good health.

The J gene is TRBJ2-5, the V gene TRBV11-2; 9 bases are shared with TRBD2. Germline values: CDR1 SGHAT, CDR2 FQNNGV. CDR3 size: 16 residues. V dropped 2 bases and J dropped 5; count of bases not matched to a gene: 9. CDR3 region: CASSLIGRGGQETQYF. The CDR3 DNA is TGTGCCAGCAGCTTAATAGGGCGGGGGGGCCAGGAGACCCAGTACTTC.

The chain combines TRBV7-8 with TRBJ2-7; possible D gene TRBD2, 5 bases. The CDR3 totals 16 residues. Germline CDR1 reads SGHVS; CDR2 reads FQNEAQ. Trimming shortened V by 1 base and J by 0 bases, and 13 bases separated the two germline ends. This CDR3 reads CASSLVGVGSSYEQYF. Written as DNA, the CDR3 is TGTGCCAGCAGCTTAGTCGGGGTCGGATCCTCCTACGAGCAGTACTTC.

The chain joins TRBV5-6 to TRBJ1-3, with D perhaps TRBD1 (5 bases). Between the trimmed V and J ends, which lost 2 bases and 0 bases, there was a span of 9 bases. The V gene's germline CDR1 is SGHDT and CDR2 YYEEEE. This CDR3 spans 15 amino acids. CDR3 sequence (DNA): TGTGCCAGCAGCTTTTGGACACGCTCTGGAAACACCATATATTTT. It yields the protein CASSFWTRSGNTIYF.

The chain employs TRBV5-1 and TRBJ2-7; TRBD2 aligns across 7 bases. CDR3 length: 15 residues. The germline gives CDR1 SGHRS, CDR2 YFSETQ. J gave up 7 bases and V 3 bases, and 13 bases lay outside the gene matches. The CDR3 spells CASSSRAGGREEQYF. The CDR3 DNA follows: TGCGCCAGCAGCTCCCGGGCCGGAGGGCGGGAGGAGCAGTACTTC. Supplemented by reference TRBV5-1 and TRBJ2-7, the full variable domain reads KAGVTQTPRYLIKTRGQQVTLSCSPISGHRSVSWYQQTPGQGLQFLFEYFSETQRNKGNFPGRFSGRQFSNSRSEMNVSTLELGDSALYLCASSSRAGGREEQYFGPGTRLTVT.

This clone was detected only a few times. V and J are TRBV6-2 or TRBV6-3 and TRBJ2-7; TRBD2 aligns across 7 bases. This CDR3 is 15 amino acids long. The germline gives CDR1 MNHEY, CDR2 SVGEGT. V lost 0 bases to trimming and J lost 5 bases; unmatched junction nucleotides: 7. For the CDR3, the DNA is TGTGCCAGCAGTTACTCTGCGGGAGCTCTCCACGAGCAGTACTTC. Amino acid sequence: CASSYSAGALHEQYF.

This CDR3 is CASPPLAFF. The CDR3 DNA reads as TGCGCCAGCCCCCCTCTAGCTTTCTTT. The gene calls are TRBV10-1 and TRBJ1-1; D uncertain. CDR1 and CDR2 (germline): WNHNN, SYGVQD (reference sequence). This CDR3 has 9 amino acids. The V gene lost 8 bases and the J gene lost 10 bases, with 8 bases spanning the gap.

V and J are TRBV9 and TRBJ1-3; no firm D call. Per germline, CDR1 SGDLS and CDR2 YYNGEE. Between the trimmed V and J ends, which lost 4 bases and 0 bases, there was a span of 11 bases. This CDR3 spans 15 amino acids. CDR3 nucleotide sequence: TGTGCCAGCAGCTCCGGGATGGGCTCTGGAAACACCATATATTTT. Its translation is CASSSGMGSGNTIYF.

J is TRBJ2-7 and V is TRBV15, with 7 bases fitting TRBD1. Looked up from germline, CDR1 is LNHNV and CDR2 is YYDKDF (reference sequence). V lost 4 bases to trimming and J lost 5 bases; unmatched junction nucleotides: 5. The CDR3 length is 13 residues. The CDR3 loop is CATSNRQGNEQYF. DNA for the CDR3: TGTGCCACCAGCAATAGACAGGGCAACGAGCAGTACTTC. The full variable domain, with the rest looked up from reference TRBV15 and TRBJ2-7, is DAMVIQNPRYQVTQFGKPVTLSCSQTLNHNVMYWYQQKSSQAPKLLFHYYDKDFNNEADTPDNFQSRRPNTSFCFLDIRSPGLGDTAMYLCATSNRQGNEQYFGPGTRLTVT.

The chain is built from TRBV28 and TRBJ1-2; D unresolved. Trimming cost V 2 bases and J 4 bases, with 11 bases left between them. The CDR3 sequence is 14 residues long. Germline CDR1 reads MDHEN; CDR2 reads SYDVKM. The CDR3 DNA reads TGTGCCAGCAGTTTACCGACCGCGGCCTATGGCTACACCTTC. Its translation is CASSLPTAAYGYTF.

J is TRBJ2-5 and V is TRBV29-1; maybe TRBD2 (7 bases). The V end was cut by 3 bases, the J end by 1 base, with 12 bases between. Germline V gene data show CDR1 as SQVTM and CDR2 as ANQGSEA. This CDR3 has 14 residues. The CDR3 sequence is CSVEGGGGQETQYF. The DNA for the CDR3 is TGCAGCGTTGAGGGGGGCGGGGGCCAAGAGACCCAGTACTTC.

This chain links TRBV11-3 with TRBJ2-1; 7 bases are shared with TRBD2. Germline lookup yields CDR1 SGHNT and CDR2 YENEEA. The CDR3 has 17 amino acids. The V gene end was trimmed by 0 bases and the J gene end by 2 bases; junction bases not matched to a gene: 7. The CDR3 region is CASSLEVFGGAYNEQFF. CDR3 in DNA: TGTGCCAGCAGCTTAGAGGTTTTTGGGGGGGCCTACAATGAGCAGTTCTTC.

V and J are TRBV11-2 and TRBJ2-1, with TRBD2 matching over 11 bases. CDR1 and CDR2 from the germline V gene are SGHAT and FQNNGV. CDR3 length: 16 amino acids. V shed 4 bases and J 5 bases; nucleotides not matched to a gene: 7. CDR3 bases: TGTGCCAGCAGCTCCCGAGGGACTAGCGGAAACAATGAGCAGTTCTTC. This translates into CASSSRGTSGNNEQFF.

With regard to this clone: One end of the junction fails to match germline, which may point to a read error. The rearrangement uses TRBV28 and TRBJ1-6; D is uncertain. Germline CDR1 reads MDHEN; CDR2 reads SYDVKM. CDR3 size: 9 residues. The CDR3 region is CATSSPLHF. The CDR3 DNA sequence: TGTGCCACCAGTTCACCCCTCCACTTT.

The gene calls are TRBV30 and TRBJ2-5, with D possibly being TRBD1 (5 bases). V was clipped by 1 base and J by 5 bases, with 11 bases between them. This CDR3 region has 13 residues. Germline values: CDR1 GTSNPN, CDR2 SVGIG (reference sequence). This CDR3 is CAWSEGLAETQYF. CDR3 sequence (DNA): TGTGCCTGGAGTGAGGGGCTGGCGGAGACCCAGTACTTC.

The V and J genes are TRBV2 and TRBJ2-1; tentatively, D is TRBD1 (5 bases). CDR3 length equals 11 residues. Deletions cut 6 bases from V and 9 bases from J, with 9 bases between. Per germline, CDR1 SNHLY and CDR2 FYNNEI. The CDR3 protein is CASRSQGEQFF. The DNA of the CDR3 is TGTGCCAGCAGATCTCAGGGTGAGCAGTTCTTC.

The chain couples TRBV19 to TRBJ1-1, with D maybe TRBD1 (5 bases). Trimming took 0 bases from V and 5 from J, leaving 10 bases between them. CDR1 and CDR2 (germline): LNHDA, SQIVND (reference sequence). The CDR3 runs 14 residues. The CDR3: CASSIEGAETEAFF. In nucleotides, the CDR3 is TGTGCCAGTAGTATAGAAGGGGCAGAGACTGAAGCTTTCTTT.

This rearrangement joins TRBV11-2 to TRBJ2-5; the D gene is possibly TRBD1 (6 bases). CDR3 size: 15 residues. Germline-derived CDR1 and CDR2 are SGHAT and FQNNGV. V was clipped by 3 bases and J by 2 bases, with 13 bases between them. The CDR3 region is CASSFGQGRQETQYF. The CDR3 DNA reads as TGTGCCAGCAGCTTCGGCCAGGGGAGACAAGAGACCCAGTACTTC.

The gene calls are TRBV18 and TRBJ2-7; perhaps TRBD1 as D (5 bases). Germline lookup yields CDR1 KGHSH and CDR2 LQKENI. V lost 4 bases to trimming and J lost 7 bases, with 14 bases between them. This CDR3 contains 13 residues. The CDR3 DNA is TGTGCCAGCTCACAGGGGTTTAAGGAGGAGCAGTACTTC. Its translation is CASSQGFKEEQYF.

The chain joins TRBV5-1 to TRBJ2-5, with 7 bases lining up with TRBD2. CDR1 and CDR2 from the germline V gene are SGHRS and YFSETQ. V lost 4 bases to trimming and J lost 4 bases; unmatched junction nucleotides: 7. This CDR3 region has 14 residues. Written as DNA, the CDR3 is TGCGCCAGCAGCCAAATAGCGGGTGGAGAGACCCAGTACTTC. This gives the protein CASSQIAGGETQYF.